The 7 T cell receptor beta chains below were found in one sample sequenced in a study of T cells in Graves' hyperthyroidism and ophthalmopathy. TCR beta CDR3 region amplification was performed from RNA transcripts. The HTBI set primed first-round TCR CDR3 RT-PCR. A single record per CDR3 protein comes from TCRdb applying MiXCR to the multiplex PCR reads. This sample yields hundreds of thousands of distinct CDR3 sequences, of which about a fifth are seen a single time; about 4% belongs to the top ten. The material sequenced was blood. The receptors shown here come from a woman between 18 and 29 years old with Graves' hyperthyroidism.

This clonotype has at least ten counts. The chain employs TRBV9 and TRBJ1-1; 10 positions agree with TRBD1. Germline assignment: CDR1 SGDLS and CDR2 YYNGEE. The CDR3 is 15 amino acids. V dropped 3 bases and J dropped 5; count of bases not matched to a gene: 7. DNA for the CDR3: TGTGCCAGCAGCGAGACGACAGGGGGCCTTACTGAAGCTTTCTTT. Encoded protein: CASSETTGGLTEAFF.

This clonotype was counted at least ten times. V and J are TRBV20-1 and TRBJ2-2; 10 nucleotides align to TRBD1. This CDR3 has 16 amino acids. J was trimmed by 3 bases and V by 0 bases; bases with no gene match: 4. The germline CDR1 and CDR2 sequences are DFQATT and SNEGSKA (reference sequence). CDR3 loop: CSAREAGTGDTGELFF. CDR3 in DNA: TGCAGTGCTAGAGAGGCCGGGACAGGGGACACCGGGGAGCTGTTTTTT.

This clonotype has only a few counts. This chain joins TRBV4-1 and TRBJ2-7; the match to TRBD1 covers 8 bases. There are 16 residues in the CDR3. The germline V gene encodes CDR1 MGHRA and CDR2 YSYEKL. V dropped 5 bases and J dropped 5; count of bases not matched to a gene: 14. CDR3 coding DNA: TGCGCCAGCAGCACCCGCCCCCGACAGGGGACGGACGAGCAGTACTTC. Amino acid sequence: CASSTRPRQGTDEQYF.

This clonotype was found many times. The rearrangement links TRBV7-8 to TRBJ2-5, with a possible D match to TRBD2 (7 bases). Trimming pared 5 bases from V and 5 bases from J, leaving 18 bases between. The CDR3 has 15 amino acids. Germline CDR1 SGHVS, CDR2 FQNEAQ. This CDR3 reads CASSLRQAGGETQYF. The CDR3 coding sequence is TGTGCCAGCAGCCTCAGACAGGCCGGGGGGGAGACCCAGTACTTC. The full variable domain, in which reference TRBV7-8 and TRBJ2-5 provide the parts outside the CDR3, is GAGVSQSPRYKVAKRGQDVALRCDPISGHVSLFWYQQALGQGPEFLTYFQNEAQLDKSGLPSDRFFAERPEGSVSTLKIQRTQQEDSAVYLCASSLRQAGGETQYFGPGTRLLVL.

The gene calls are TRBV19 and TRBJ1-1, with D possibly matching TRBD1 (6 bases). The CDR3 sequence is 14 residues long. CDR1 and CDR2 (germline): LNHDA, SQIVND (reference sequence). Between the trimmed V and J ends, which lost 0 bases and 10 bases, there was a span of 15 bases. CDR3 amino acids: CASSIEGAPQGAFF. The CDR3 DNA sequence: TGTGCCAGTAGTATAGAGGGGGCCCCCCAAGGAGCTTTCTTT.

This clonotype occurred many times. The chain carries TRBV10-3 and TRBJ2-7; 8 nucleotides match TRBD1. CDR1 ENHRY and CDR2 SYGVKD come from the germline V gene. The CDR3 has 16 amino acids. V was pared by 2 bases and J by 6 bases, with 12 bases of the junction left unmatched. The CDR3 sequence: CAISEATTGGRGEQYF. The CDR3 coding sequence is TGTGCCATCAGTGAGGCGACCACAGGGGGACGGGGCGAGCAGTACTTC.

This clonotype was recorded many times. The J gene is TRBJ1-2, the V gene TRBV29-1; weak D call: TRBD1 (5 bases). Germline assignment: CDR1 SQVTM and CDR2 ANQGSEA. The CDR3 runs 14 residues. Trimming removed 4 bases at V and 5 bases at J, with 17 bases between. This chain's CDR3 is CSVGGGAQSYGYTF. DNA of the CDR3: TGCAGCGTTGGGGGGGGTGCCCAATCTTATGGCTACACCTTC.